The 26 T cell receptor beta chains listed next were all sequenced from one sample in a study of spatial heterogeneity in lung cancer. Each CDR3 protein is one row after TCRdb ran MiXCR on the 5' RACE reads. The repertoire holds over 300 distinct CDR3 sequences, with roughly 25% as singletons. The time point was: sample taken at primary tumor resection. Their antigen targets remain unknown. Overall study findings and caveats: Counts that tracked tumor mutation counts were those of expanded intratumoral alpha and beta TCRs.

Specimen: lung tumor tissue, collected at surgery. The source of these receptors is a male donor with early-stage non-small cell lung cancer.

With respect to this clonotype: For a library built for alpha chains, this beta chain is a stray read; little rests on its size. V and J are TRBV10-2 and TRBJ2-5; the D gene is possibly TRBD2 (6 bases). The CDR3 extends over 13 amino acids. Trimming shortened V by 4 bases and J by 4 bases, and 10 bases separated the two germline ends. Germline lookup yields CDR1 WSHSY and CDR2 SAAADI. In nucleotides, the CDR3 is TGCGCCAGCAGTGTGCGGGGAGGAGAGACCCAGTACTTC. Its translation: CASSVRGGETQYF.

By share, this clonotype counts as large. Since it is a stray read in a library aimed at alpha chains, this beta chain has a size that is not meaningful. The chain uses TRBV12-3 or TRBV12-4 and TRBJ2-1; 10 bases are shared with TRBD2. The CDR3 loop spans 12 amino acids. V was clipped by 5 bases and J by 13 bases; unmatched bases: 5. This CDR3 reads CASSRAGGPQFF. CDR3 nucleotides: TGTGCCAGCAGTCGAGCGGGGGGGCCTCAGTTCTTC.

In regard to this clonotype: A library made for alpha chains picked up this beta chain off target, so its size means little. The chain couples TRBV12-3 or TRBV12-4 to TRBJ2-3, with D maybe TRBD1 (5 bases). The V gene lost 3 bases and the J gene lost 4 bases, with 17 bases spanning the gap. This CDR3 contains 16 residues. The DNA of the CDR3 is TGTGCCAGCAGTTTCGAAGTGCGGCAGGGCGCAGATACGCAGTATTTT. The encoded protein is CASSFEVRQGADTQYF.

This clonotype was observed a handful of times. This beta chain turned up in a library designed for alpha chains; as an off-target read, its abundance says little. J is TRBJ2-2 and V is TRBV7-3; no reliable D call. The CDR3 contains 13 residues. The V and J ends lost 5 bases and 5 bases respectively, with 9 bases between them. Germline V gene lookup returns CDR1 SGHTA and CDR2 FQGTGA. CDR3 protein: CASSPLVTGELFF. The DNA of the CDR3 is TGTGCCAGCAGCCCCTTAGTAACCGGGGAGCTGTTTTTT.

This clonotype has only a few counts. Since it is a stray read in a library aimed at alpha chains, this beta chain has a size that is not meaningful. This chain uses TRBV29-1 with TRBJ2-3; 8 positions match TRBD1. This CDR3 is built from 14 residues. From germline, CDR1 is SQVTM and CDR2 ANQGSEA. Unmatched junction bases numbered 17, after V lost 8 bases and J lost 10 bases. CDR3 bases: TGCAGCATCACATCGGGACAGGTAGTCCCTGCGCAGTATTTT. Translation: CSITSGQVVPAQYF.

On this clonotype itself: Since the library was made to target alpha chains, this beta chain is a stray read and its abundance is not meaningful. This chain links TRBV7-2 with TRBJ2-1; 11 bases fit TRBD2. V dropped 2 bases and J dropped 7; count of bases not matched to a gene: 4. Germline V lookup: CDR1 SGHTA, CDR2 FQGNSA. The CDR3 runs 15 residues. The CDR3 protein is CASSLSGLADNEQFF. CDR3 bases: TGTGCCAGCAGCTTATCGGGACTAGCGGATAATGAGCAGTTCTTC. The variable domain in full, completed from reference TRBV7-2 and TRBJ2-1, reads GAGVSQSPSNKVTEKGKDVELRCDPISGHTALYWYRQSLGQGLEFLIYFQGNSAPDKSGLPSDRFSAERTGGSVSTLTIQRTQQEDSAVYLCASSLSGLADNEQFFGPGTRLTVL.

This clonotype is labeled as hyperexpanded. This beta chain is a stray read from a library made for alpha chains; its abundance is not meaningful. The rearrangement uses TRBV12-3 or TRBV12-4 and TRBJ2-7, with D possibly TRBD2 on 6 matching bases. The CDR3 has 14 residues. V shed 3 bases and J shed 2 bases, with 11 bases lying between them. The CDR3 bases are TGTGCCAGCAGTTTGGGGGGTCTCCCCTACGAGCAGTACTTC. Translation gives CASSLGGLPYEQYF.

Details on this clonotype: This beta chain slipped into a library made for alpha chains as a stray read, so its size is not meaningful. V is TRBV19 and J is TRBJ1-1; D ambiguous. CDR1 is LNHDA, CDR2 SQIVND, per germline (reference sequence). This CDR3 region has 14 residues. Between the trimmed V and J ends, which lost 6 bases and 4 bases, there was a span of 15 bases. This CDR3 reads CASRGKPSRTEAFF. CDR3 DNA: TGTGCCAGTAGAGGCAAACCTTCTCGCACTGAAGCTTTCTTT.

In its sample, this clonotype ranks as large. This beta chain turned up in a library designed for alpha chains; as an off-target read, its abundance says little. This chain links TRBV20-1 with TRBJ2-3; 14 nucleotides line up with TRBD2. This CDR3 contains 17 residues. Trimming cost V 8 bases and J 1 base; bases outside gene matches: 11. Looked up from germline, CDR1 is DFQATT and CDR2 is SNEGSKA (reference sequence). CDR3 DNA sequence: TGCAGTCCGGAGGGGACTAGCGGGGGTGTAGGCACAGATACGCAGTATTTT. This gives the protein CSPEGTSGGVGTDTQYF.

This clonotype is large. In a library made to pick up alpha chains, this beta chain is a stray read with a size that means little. The CDR3 DNA sequence: TGTGCCGGACAACAGGGCATGAACACTGAAGCTTTCTTT. This encodes CAGQQGMNTEAFF. V and J are TRBV10-3 and TRBJ1-1; weak D call: TRBD1 (6 bases). The CDR3 totals 13 residues. The germline V gene encodes CDR1 ENHRY and CDR2 SYGVKD. Between the trimmed V and J ends, which lost 11 bases and 0 bases, there was a span of 13 bases.

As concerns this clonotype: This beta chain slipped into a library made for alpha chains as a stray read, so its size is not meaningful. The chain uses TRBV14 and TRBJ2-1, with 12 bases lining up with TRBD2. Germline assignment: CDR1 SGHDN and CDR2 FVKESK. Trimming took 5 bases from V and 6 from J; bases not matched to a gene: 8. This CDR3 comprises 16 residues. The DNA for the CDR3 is TGTGCCAGCAGCGAATTCACGGGACTAGCGGGCAATGAGCAGTTCTTC. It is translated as CASSEFTGLAGNEQFF.

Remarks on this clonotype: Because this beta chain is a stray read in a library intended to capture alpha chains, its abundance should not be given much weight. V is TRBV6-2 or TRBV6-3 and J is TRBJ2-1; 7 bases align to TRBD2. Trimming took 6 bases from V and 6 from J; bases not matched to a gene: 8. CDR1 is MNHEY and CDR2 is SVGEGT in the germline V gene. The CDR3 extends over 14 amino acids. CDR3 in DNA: TGTGCCAGCAGGCCTAGCGGTAGTGGCAATGAGCAGTTCTTC. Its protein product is CASRPSGSGNEQFF.

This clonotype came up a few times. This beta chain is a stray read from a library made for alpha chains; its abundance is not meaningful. The CDR3 DNA reads as TGCGCCAGCAGCCGCGCCTGGGGGGCGGCCTCCTACAATGAGCAGTTCTTC. Its translation is CASSRAWGAASYNEQFF. The rearrangement joins TRBV4-3 to TRBJ2-1; TRBD1 or TRBD2 may be the D gene (6 bases each). V lost 4 bases, J lost 0 bases, and 16 bases lay in between. The CDR3 has 17 residues. Germline V gene lookup returns CDR1 LGHNA and CDR2 YSLEER.

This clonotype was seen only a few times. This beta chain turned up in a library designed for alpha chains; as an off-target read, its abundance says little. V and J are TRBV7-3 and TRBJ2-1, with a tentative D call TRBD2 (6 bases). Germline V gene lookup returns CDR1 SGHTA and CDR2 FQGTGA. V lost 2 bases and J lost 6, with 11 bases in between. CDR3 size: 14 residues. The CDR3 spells CASSLGGVRNEQFF. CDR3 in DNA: TGTGCCAGCAGCTTAGGCGGGGTCCGCAATGAGCAGTTCTTC.

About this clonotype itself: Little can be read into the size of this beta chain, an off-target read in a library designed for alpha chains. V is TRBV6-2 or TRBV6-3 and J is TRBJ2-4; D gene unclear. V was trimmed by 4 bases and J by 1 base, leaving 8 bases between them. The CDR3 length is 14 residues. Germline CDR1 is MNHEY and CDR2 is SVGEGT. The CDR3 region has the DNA TGTGCCAGCAGTTTGGGCAGCGCCAAAAACATTCAGTACTTC. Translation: CASSLGSAKNIQYF.

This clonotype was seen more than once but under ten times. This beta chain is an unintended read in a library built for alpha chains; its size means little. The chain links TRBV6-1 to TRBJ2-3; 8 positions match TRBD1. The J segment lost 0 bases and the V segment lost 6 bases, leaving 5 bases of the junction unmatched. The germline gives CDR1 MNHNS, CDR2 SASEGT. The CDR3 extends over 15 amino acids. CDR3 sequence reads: CASRRRDRSTDTQYF. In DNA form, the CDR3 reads TGTGCCAGCAGACGCCGGGACAGGAGCACAGATACGCAGTATTTT.

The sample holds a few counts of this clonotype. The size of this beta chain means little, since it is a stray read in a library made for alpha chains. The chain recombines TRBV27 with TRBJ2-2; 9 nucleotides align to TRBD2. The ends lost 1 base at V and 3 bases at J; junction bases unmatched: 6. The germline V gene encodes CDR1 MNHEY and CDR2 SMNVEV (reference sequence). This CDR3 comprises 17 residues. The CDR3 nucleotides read TGTGCCAGCAGTTTATGGGCGGGAGGGATAGACACCGGGGAGCTGTTTTTT. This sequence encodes CASSLWAGGIDTGELFF.

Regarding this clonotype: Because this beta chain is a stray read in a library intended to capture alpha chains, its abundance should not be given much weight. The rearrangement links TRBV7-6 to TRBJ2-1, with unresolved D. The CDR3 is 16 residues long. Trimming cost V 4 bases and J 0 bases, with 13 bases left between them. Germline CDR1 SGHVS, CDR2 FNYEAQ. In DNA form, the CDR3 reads TGTGCCAGCAGCTACCTCATCCCTTTCTCCTACAATGAGCAGTTCTTC. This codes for CASSYLIPFSYNEQFF. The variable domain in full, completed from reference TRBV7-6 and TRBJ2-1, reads GAGVSQSPRYKVTKRGQDVALRCDPISGHVSLYWYRQALGQGPEFLTYFNYEAQQDKSGLPNDRFSAERPEGSISTLTIQRTEQRDSAMYRCASSYLIPFSYNEQFFGPGTRLTVL.

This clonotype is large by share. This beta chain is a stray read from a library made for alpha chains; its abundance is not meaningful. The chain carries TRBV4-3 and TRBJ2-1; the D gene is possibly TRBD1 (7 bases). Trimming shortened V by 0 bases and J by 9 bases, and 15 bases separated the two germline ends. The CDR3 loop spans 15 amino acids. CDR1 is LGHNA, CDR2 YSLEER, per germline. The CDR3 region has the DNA TGCGCCAGCAGCCAAGATCAGGGGGGAGCAACTGAGCAGTTCTTC. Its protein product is CASSQDQGGATEQFF.

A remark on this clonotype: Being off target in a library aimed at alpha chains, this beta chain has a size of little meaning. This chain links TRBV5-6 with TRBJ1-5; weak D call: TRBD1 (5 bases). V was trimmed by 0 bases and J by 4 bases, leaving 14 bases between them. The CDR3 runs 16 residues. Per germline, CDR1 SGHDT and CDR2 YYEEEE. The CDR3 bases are TGTGCCAGCAGCTTGGCCCTGGGCAGGGATAATCAGCCCCAGCATTTT. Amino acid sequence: CASSLALGRDNQPQHF.

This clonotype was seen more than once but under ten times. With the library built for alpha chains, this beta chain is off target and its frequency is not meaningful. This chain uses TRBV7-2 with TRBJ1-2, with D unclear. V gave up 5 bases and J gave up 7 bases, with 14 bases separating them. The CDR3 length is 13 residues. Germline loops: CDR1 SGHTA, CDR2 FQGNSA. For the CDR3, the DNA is TGTGCCAGCAGCGTCCCACAGAATACTGGCTACACCTTC. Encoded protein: CASSVPQNTGYTF.

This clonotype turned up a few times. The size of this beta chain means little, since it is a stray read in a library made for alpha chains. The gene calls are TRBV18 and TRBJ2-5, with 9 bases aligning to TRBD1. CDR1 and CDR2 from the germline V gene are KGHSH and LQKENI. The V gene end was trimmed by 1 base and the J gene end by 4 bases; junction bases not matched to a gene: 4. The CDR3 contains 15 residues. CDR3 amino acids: CASSPRGQGGETQYF. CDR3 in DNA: TGTGCCAGCTCACCACGGGGACAGGGAGGAGAGACCCAGTACTTC.

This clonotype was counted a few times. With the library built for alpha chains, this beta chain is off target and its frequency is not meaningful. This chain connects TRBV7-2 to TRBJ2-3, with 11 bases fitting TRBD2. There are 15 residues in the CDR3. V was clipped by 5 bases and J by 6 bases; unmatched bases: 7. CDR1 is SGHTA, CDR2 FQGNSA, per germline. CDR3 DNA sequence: TGTGCCAGCAGCCTACCGACTAGCGGGGTGGATACGCAGTATTTT. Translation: CASSLPTSGVDTQYF.

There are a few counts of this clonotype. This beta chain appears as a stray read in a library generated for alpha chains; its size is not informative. CDR3 amino acids: CSARDHLLVAGTDTQYF. CDR3 DNA: TGCAGTGCTAGAGATCACTTACTAGTTGCGGGCACAGATACGCAGTATTTT. The V gene is TRBV20-1, the J gene TRBJ2-3, with a tentative D call TRBD2 (5 bases). The CDR3 is 17 residues long. CDR1 is DFQATT, CDR2 SNEGSKA, per germline (reference sequence). V was clipped by 0 bases and J by 1 base, with 17 bases between them.

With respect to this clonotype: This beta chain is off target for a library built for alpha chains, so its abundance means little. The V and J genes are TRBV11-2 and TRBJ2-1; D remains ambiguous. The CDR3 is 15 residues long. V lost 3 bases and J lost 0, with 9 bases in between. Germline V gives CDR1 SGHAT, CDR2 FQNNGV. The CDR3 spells CASSLEAFSYNEQFF. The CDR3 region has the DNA TGTGCCAGCAGCTTGGAAGCGTTCTCCTACAATGAGCAGTTCTTC. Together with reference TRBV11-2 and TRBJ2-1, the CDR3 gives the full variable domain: EAGVAQSPRYKIIEKRQSVAFWCNPISGHATLYWYQQILGQGPKLLIQFQNNGVVDDSQLPKDRFSAERLKGVDSTLKIQPAKLEDSAVYLCASSLEAFSYNEQFFGPGTRLTVL.

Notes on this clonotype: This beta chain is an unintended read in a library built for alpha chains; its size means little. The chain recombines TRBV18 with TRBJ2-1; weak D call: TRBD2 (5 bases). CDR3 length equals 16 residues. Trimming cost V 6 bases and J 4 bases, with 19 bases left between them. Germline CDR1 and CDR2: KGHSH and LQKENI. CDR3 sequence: CASSPRSGDRYNEQFF. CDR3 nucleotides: TGTGCCAGCTCCCCGCGTTCCGGGGATCGTTACAATGAGCAGTTCTTC.